This T cell receptor beta chain is drawn from a study of blood T cell repertoires in COVID-19. Study context: Sources were T cells, B-cell-depleted T cells, or PBMCs; the material itself was cDNA or gDNA.

Original analysis: Nucleated cell number was recorded as an estimate derived from reference gene primer amplification. Method: immunoSEQ multiplex PCR; TCRdb's copy keeps in-frame clones and lacks some. V, J and clone size reflect that table, while D and trimming were determined from the DNA. Seen here are 85,000 to 100,000 clones, roughly 80% observed once, and the top ten hold roughly 24%. The CDR3 totals 18 residues. Unmatched junction bases numbered 10, after V lost 4 bases and J lost 3 bases. CDR1 SNHLY and CDR2 FYNNEI come from the germline V gene. The chain uses TRBV2 and TRBJ2-5; 14 bases are a match to TRBD2. This clonotype originated in a human donor in a cohort sampled during active COVID-19. Sequencing was carried out using peripheral blood. CDR3 in DNA: TGTGCCAGCAGTGGGCCGACTAGCGGGAGGGCGTGGGAAGAGACCCAGTACTTC. As protein: CASSGPTSGRAWEETQYF.